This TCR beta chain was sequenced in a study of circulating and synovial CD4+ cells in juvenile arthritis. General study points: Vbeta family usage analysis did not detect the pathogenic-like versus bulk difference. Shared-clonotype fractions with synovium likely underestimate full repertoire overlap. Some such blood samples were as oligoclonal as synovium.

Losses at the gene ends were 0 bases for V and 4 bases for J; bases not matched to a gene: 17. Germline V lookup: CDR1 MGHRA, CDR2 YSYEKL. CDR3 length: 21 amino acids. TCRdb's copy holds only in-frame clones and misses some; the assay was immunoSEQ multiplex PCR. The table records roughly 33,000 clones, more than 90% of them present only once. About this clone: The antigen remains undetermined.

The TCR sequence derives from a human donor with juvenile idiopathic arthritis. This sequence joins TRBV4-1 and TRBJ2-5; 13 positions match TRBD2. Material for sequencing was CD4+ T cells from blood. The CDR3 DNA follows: TGCGCCAGCAGCCAAGACTCGGCTAGACTAGCGGGGGGTCGAGGCTCAGAGACCCAGTACTTC. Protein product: CASSQDSARLAGGRGSETQYF.